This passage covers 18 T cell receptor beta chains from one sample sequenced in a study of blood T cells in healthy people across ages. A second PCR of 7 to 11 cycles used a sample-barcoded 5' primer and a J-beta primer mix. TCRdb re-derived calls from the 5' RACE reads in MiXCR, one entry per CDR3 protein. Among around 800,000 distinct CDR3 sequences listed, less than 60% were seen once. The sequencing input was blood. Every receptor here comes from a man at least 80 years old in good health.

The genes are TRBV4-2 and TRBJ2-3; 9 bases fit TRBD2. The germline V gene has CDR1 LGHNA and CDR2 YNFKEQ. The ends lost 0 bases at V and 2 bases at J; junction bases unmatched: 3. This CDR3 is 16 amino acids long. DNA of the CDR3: TGTGCCAGCAGCCAAGAGGCTAGCGGGAACACAGATACGCAGTATTTT. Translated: CASSQEASGNTDTQYF.

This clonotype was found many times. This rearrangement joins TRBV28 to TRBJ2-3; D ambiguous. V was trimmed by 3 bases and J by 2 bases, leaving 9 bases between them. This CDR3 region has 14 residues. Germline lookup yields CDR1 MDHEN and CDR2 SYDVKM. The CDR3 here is CASSLGQNTDTQYF. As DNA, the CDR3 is TGTGCCAGCAGTTTGGGTCAGAACACAGATACGCAGTATTTT.

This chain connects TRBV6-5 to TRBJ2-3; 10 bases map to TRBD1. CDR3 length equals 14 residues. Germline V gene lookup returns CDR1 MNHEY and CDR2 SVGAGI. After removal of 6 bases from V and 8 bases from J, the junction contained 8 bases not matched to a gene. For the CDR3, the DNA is TGTGCCAGCAGCCCCGACAGGGGGCGGCTTACGCAGTATTTT. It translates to CASSPDRGRLTQYF.

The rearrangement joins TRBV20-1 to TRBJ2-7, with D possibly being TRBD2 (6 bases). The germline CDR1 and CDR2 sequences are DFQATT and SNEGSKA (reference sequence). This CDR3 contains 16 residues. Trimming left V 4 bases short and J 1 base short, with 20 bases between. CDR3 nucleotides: TGCAGTGCTATATCAAATACGGGGACTTCTTCCTACGAGCAGTACTTC. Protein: CSAISNTGTSSYEQYF.

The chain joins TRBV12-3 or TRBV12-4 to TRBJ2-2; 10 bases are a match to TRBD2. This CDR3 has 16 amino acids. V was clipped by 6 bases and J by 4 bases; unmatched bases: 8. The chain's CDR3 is CASRWEREGLTGELFF. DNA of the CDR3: TGTGCCAGCAGATGGGAGCGGGAGGGCCTCACCGGGGAGCTGTTTTTT.

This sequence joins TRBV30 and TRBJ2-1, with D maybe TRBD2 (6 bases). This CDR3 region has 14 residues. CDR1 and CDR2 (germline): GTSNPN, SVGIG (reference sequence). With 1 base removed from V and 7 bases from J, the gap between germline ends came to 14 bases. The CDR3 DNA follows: TGTGCCTGGAGTGGGGGGGAGCGTCGGAATGAGCAGTTCTTC. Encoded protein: CAWSGGERRNEQFF.

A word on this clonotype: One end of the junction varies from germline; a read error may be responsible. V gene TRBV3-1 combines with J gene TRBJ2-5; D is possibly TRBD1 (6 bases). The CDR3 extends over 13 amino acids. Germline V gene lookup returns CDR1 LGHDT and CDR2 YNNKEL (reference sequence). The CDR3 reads CAGSQGRGSQQYF. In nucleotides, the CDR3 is TGTGCCGGCAGCCAAGGCAGGGGAAGCCAGCAGTACTTC.

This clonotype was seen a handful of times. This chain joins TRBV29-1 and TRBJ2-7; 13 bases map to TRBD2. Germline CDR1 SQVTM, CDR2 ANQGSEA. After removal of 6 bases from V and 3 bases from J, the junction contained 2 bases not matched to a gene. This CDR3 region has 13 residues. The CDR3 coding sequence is TGCAGCGTGGGGACTAGCGGGATCTACGAGCAGTACTTC. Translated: CSVGTSGIYEQYF.

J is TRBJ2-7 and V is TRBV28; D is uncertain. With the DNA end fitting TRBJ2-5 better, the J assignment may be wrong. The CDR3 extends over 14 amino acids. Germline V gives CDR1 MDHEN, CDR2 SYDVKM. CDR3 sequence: CASSAPMGKETQYF. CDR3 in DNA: TGTGCCAGCAGTGCCCCAATGGGGAAAGAGACCCAGTACTTC.

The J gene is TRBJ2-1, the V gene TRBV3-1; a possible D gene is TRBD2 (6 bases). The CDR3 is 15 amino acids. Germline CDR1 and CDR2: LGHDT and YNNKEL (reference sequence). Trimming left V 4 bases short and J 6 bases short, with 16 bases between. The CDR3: CASSPFKIAANEQFF. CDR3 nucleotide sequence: TGTGCCAGCAGCCCCTTTAAGATAGCGGCCAATGAGCAGTTCTTC.

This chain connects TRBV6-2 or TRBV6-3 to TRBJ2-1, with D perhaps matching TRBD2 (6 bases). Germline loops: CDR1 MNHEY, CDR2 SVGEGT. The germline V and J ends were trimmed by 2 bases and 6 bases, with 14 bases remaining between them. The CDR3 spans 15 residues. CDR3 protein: CASSYPRGLINEQFF. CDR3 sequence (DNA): TGTGCCAGCAGTTACCCACGGGGACTGATCAATGAGCAGTTCTTC.

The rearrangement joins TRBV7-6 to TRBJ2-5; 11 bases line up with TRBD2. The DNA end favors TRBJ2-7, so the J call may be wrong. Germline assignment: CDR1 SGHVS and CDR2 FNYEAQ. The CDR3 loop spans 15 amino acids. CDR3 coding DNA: TGTGCCAGCAGCTTAACTAGCGGGAGTTGGTACGAGCAGTACTTC. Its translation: CASSLTSGSWYEQYF.

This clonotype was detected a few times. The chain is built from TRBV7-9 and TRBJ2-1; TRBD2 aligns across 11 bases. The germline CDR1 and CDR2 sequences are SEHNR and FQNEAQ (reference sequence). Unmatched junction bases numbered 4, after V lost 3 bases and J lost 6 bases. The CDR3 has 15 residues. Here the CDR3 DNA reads TGTGCCAGCAGCTTTAGCGGGAGGGGGATCAATGAGCAGTTCTTC. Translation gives CASSFSGRGINEQFF.

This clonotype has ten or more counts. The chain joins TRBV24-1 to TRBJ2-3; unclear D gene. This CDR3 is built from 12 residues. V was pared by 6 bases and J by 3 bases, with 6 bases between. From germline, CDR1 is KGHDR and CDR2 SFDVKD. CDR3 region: CATSPGTDTQYF. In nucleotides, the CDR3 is TGTGCCACCAGTCCTGGGACAGATACGCAGTATTTT.

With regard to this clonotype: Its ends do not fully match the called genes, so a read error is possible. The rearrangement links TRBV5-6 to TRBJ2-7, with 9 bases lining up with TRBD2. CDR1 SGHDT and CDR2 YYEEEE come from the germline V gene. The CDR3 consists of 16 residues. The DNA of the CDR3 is TGTGCCGGCAGCTTCTATAGCGGGAGTGGCCTCTACGAGCAGTACTTC. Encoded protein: CAGSFYSGSGLYEQYF.

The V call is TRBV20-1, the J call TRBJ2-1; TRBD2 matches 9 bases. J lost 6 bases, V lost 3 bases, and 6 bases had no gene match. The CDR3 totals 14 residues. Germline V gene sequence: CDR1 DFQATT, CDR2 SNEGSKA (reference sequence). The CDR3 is CSASPGLAVNEQFF. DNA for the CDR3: TGCAGTGCTAGTCCGGGACTAGCTGTCAATGAGCAGTTCTTC.

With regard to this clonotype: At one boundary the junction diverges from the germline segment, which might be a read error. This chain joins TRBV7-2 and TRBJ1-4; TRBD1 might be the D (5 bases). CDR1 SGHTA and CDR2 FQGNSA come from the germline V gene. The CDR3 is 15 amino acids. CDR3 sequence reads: CASSLVAGTNEKPFF. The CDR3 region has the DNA TGTGCCAGCAGTTTAGTGGCGGGGACTAATGAAAAACCGTTTTTT.

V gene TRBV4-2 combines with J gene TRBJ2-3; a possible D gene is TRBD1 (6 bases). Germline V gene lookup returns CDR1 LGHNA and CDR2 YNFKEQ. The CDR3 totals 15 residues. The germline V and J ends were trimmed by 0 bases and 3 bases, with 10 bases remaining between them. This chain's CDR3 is CASSQEAGVTDTQYF. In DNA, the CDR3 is TGTGCCAGCAGCCAAGAAGCAGGGGTAACAGATACGCAGTATTTT.